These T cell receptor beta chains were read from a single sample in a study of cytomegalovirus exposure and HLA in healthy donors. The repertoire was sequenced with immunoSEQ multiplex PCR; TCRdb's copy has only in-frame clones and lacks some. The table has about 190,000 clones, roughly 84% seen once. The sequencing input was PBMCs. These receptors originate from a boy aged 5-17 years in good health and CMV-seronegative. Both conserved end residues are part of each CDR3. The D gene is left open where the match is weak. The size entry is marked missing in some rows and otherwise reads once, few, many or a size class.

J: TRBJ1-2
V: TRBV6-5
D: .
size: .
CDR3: CASSLTDNYGYTF
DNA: TGTGCCAGCAGTCTGACAGACAACTATGGCTACACCTTC

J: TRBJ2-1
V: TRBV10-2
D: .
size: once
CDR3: CASYNRRDNEQFF
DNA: TGCGCCAGTTATAACAGGAGAGACAATGAGCAGTTCTTC

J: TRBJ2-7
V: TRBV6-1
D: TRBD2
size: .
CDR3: CASSDAGLAIYEQYF
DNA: TGTGCCAGCAGTGACGCGGGACTAGCGATATACGAGCAGTACTTC

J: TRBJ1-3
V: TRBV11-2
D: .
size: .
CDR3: CASSSQGFTGNTIYF
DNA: TGTGCCAGCAGCTCTCAGGGTTTTACCGGAAACACCATATATTTT

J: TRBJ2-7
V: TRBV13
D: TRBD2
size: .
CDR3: CASSSGGGFDPYEQYF
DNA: TGTGCCAGCAGCTCCGGCGGGGGATTTGACCCCTACGAGCAGTACTTC

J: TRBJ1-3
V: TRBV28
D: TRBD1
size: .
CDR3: CASSLDRDGNTIYF
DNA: TGTGCCAGCAGTCTGGACAGGGATGGAAACACCATATATTTT

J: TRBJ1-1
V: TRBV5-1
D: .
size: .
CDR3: CASSQGRGTEAFF
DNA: TGCGCCAGCAGCCAAGGACGGGGCACTGAAGCTTTCTTT

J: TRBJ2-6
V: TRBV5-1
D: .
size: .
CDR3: CASSYRQALTGANVLTF
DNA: TGCGCCAGCAGCTATCGACAGGCCCTTACTGGGGCCAACGTCCTGACTTTC

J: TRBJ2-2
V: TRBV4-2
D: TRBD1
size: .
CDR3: CASSQDEGTGRAGELFF
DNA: TGTGCCAGCAGCCAAGATGAAGGGACAGGGCGCGCCGGGGAGCTGTTTTTT

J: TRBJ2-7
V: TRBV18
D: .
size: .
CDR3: CASSPLSVGEQYF
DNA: TGTGCCAGCTCACCTCTATCTGTTGGCGAGCAGTACTTC

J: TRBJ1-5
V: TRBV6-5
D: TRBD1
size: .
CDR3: CASSYATGEDQPQHF
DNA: TGTGCCAGCAGTTACGCGACAGGGGAAGACCAGCCCCAGCATTTT

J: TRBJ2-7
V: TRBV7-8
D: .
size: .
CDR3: CASSPGIRSYEQYF
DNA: TGTGCCAGCAGCCCCGGGATACGCTCCTACGAGCAGTACTTC

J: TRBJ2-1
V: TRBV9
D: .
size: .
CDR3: CASSVAQYNEQFF
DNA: TGTGCCAGCAGCGTAGCGCAGTACAATGAGCAGTTCTTC

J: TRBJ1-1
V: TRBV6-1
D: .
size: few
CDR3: CASSEVPRTEAFF
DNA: TGTGCCAGCAGTGAAGTACCGCGCACTGAAGCTTTCTTT

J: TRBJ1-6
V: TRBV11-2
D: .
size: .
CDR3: CASSLHADSPLHF
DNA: TGTGCCAGCAGCTTACATGCGGATTCACCCCTCCACTTT

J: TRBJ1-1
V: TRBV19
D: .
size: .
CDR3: CASSIGVEGTEAFF
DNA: TGTGCCAGTAGTATCGGGGTTGAGGGCACTGAAGCTTTCTTT

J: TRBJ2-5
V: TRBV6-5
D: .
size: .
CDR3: CASSYPQAGRAETQYF
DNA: TGTGCCAGCAGTTACCCCCAAGCGGGCCGGGCAGAGACCCAGTACTTC

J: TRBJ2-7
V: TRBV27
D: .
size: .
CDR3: CASSLGGVYEQYF
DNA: TGTGCCAGCAGCCTCGGAGGGGTATACGAGCAGTACTTC

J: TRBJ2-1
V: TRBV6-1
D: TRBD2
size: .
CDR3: CASSEYSGGYNEQFF
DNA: TGTGCCAGCAGTGAATACAGCGGGGGGTACAATGAGCAGTTCTTC

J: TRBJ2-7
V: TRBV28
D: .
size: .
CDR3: CASSLFSRSYEQYF
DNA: TGTGCCAGCAGTTTGTTTAGCCGATCCTACGAGCAGTACTTC

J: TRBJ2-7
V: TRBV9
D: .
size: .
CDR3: CASSAIPGEQYF
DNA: TGTGCCAGCAGCGCGATCCCAGGAGAGCAGTACTTC

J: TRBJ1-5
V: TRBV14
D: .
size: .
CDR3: CASSRTGLNQPQHF
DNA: TGTGCCAGCAGCCGTACAGGGCTCAATCAGCCCCAGCATTTT

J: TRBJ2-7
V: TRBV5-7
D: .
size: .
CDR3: CASSLQDRFSYEQYF
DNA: TGTGCCAGCAGCTTACAGGACAGATTTAGCTACGAGCAGTACTTC

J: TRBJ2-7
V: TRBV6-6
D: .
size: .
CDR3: CASSYRHDSENEQYF
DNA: TGTGCCAGCAGTTACCGCCATGACAGCGAGAACGAGCAGTACTTC

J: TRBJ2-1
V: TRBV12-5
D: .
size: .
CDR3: CALREGSYNEQFF
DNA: TGTGCTCTGCGCGAGGGCTCCTACAATGAGCAGTTCTTC

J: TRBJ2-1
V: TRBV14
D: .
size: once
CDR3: CASSPGAGHYNEQFF
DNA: TGTGCCAGCAGCCCCGGGGCGGGGCACTACAATGAGCAGTTCTTC

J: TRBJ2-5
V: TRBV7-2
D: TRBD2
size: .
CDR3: CASSLGGGMETQYF
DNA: TGTGCCAGCAGCTTAGGGGGGGGGATGGAGACCCAGTACTTC

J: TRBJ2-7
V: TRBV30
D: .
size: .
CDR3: CAWSVRFSGYEQYF
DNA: TGTGCCTGGAGTGTACGGTTTAGCGGTTACGAGCAGTACTTC

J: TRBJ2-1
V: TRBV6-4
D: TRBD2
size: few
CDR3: CASSGGTSGNNEQFF
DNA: TGTGCCAGCAGTGGTGGGACTAGCGGGAACAATGAGCAGTTCTTC

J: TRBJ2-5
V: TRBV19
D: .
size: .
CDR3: CATIGQNQETQYF
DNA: TGTGCCACTATCGGACAGAACCAAGAGACCCAGTACTTC

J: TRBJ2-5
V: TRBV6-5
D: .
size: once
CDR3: CASSRSSGGETQYF
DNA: TGTGCCAGCAGTCGCTCCAGTGGAGGAGAGACCCAGTACTTC

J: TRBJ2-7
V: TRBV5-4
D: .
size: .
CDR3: CASSSPVREEEQYF
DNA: TGTGCCAGCAGCTCCCCTGTCCGAGAGGAGGAGCAGTACTTC

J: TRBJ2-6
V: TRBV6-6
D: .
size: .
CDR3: CASSHRLTSGANVLTF
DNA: TGTGCCAGCAGTCACAGGTTAACCTCTGGGGCCAACGTCCTGACTTTC

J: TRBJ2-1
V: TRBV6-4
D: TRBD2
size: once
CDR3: CASSLAGGDEQFF
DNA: TGTGCCAGCAGTCTAGCGGGGGGCGATGAGCAGTTCTTC

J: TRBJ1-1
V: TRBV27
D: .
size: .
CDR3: CASSFLGENTEAFF
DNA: TGTGCCAGCAGTTTTCTCGGTGAGAACACTGAAGCTTTCTTT

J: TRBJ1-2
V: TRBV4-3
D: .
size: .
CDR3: CASSQIGTSGGYTF
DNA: TGCGCCAGCAGCCAGATAGGAACCAGCGGTGGCTACACCTTC

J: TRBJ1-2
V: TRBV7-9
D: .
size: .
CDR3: CASSLDELNYGYTF
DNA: TGTGCCAGCAGCTTAGACGAGTTAAACTATGGCTACACCTTC

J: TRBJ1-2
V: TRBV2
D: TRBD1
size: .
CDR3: CASGQGDYGYTF
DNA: TGTGCCAGTGGACAGGGGGACTATGGCTACACCTTC

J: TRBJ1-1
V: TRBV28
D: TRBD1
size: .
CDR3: CASFRTGGVTEAFF
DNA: TGTGCCAGTTTCAGGACAGGGGGAGTCACTGAAGCTTTCTTT

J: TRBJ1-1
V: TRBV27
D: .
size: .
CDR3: CASSFSLKNTEAFF
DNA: TGTGCCAGCAGTTTTTCACTGAAGAACACTGAAGCTTTCTTT

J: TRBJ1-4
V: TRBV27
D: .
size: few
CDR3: CASSFRTPTNEKLFF
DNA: TGTGCCAGCAGTTTTCGGACACCAACTAATGAAAAACTGTTTTTT

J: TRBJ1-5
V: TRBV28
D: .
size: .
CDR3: CASNTRAFNQPQHF
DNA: TGTGCCAGCAACACCAGGGCATTCAATCAGCCCCAGCATTTT

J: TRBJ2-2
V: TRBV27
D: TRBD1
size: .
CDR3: CASSPRDRDTGELFF
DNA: TGTGCCAGCAGTCCCCGGGACAGGGATACCGGGGAGCTGTTTTTT

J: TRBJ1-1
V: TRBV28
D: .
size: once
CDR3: CASSFRGWTEAFF
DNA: TGTGCCAGCAGTTTCAGGGGCTGGACTGAAGCTTTCTTT

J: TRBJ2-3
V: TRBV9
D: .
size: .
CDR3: CASSVNSSPVDTQYF
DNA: TGTGCCAGCAGCGTTAACAGCTCACCAGTGGATACGCAGTATTTT

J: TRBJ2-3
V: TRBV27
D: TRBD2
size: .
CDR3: CASSLTSGDVADTQYF
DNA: TGTGCCAGCAGTTTAACTAGCGGGGACGTGGCAGATACGCAGTATTTT

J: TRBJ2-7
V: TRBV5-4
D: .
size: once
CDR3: CASAPGLSYEQYF
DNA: TGTGCCAGTGCTCCGGGACTCTCCTACGAGCAGTACTTC

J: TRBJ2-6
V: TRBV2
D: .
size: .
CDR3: CASSEARGSGANVLTF
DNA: TGTGCCAGCAGTGAGGCCAGGGGCTCTGGGGCCAACGTCCTGACTTTC

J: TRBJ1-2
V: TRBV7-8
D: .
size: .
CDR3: CASSAIGEDYGYTF
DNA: TGTGCCAGCAGCGCTATAGGGGAAGACTATGGCTACACCTTC

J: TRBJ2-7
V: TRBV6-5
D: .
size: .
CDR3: CASKSSVPTYEQYF
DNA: TGTGCCAGCAAATCCTCGGTTCCGACCTACGAGCAGTACTTC

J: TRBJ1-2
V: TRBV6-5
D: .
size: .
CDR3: CASKPNPLDYGYTF
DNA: TGTGCCAGCAAACCTAATCCCCTTGACTATGGCTACACCTTC

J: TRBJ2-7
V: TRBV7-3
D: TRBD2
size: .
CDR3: CASSSRGLASDEQYF
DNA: TGTGCCAGCAGCTCCCGAGGACTAGCGTCTGACGAGCAGTACTTC

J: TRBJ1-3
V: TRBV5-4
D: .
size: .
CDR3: CASSTMRAADPGNTIYF
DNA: TGTGCCAGCAGCACCATGCGAGCGGCGGACCCTGGAAACACCATATATTTT